A selection of T cell receptor beta chains follows, all from one sample in a study of blood T cell repertoires in COVID-19. Clones were sequenced by immunoSEQ multiplex PCR, and TCRdb holds only the in-frame ones, with some missing. The top ten hold over 2% of the sample, which has about 270,000 clones, around 87% seen once. Material for sequencing was peripheral blood. These receptors originate from a woman aged 45 to 65 with acute or convalescent COVID-19. Each CDR3 is given with its conserved first and last residue. A row's size may be missing; if present it is once, few, many or a size class.

v_call: TRBV19
clone_size: .
cdr3_aa: CASSISAGGSYEQYF

v_call: TRBV28
clone_size: .
cdr3_aa: CASSLTGRSSYEQYF

v_call: TRBV19
clone_size: once
cdr3_aa: CASSIRDTAQVGYTF

v_call: TRBV24-1
clone_size: .
cdr3_aa: CATSGPSSGGNNEQFF

v_call: TRBV9
clone_size: once
cdr3_aa: CASNAPGLPYNEQFF

v_call: TRBV19
clone_size: few
cdr3_aa: CASSMTDGNTIYF

v_call: TRBV6-6
clone_size: .
cdr3_aa: CASSSLAGVSEQYF

v_call: TRBV29-1
clone_size: .
cdr3_aa: CSAMGQGKNEQFF

v_call: TRBV28
clone_size: .
cdr3_aa: CASGSVTQYF

v_call: TRBV11-3
clone_size: .
cdr3_aa: CASSSGQGNYEQYF

v_call: TRBV27
clone_size: .
cdr3_aa: CASSRLAENTGELFF

v_call: TRBV19
clone_size: once
cdr3_aa: CASRDPGLLIYGYTF

v_call: TRBV5-1
clone_size: .
cdr3_aa: CASSLGGLGNYGYTF

v_call: TRBV5-4
clone_size: .
cdr3_aa: CASSLYPSEQYF

v_call: TRBV5-1
clone_size: .
cdr3_aa: CASRESSSYNSPLHF

v_call: TRBV29-1
clone_size: .
cdr3_aa: CSAANVAYEQYF

v_call: TRBV29-1
clone_size: .
cdr3_aa: CSVSPPGGRDEQFF

v_call: TRBV5-4
clone_size: .
cdr3_aa: CATGTGSGANVLTF

v_call: TRBV5-1
clone_size: .
cdr3_aa: CASSLLPLGLSSGANVLTF

v_call: TRBV6-2/TRBV6-3
clone_size: .
cdr3_aa: CASSKDRRYSYEQYF

v_call: TRBV28
clone_size: .
cdr3_aa: CASSWGTGRYEQYF

v_call: TRBV6-1
clone_size: .
cdr3_aa: CAGTGAHNYGYTF

v_call: TRBV28
clone_size: .
cdr3_aa: CASSLKLTEAFF

v_call: TRBV4-3
clone_size: .
cdr3_aa: CASSHRDTSSYEQYF

v_call: TRBV6-1
clone_size: .
cdr3_aa: CASSELHRTYYSYEQYF

v_call: TRBV18
clone_size: few
cdr3_aa: CASSRTSEEDEQFF

v_call: TRBV5-1
clone_size: .
cdr3_aa: CASSLGLAGEGETQYF

v_call: TRBV7-9
clone_size: .
cdr3_aa: CASSRTGGADTQYF

v_call: TRBV7-2
clone_size: .
cdr3_aa: CASNQWSGDQPQHF